This T cell receptor (beta chain) was captured in a study of T cells in Graves' hyperthyroidism and ophthalmopathy. Study background: Pretreatment peripheral blood was obtained at initial diagnosis.

General study results and limits: Within blood appeared most thyroid clonotypes that had expanded above 0.001.

Points on this clonotype: Antigen: not known.

Diagnostic decisions used clinical symptoms, serum thyroxine and TRAb, thyroid ultrasound and orbital computed tomography. Source material for PBMCs was 10 ml fresh peripheral blood. Researchers amplified the TCR beta CDR3 regions from RNA transcripts. TCR CDR3 underwent first-round RT-PCR with the HTBI primer set. TCRdb reprocessed the multiplex PCR reads with MiXCR, giving one entry per CDR3 protein. Among 300,000 to 500,000 distinct CDR3 sequences listed, under 15% were seen once. Sequenced input: blood. The receptor was isolated from a woman under 40 with Graves' hyperthyroidism.

This chain's CDR3 is CASSWGARGGGYTF. The CDR3 nucleotides read TGTGCCAGCAGTTGGGGGGCGAGGGGGGGAGGCTACACCTTC. This chain joins TRBV28 and TRBJ1-2; possible D gene TRBD1, 6 bases. Germline V gene data show CDR1 as MDHEN and CDR2 as SYDVKM. Trimming shortened V by 4 bases and J by 8 bases, and 17 bases separated the two germline ends. This CDR3 contains 14 residues.